The present T cell receptor (beta chain) was sequenced within a study of T cells in Graves' hyperthyroidism and ophthalmopathy (dated 2019 in TCRdb). For context, the study as a whole: Peripheral blood was sampled at the time of initial diagnosis, prior to any treatment. A discovery cohort of about a hundred patients, 43 with Graves' ophthalmopathy and approximately 60 with stable Graves' hyperthyroidism, was used to find distinguishing TCR V-J signatures. Whether ophthalmopathy could be predicted prospectively was tested in an independent validation cohort made up of 18 to 20 hyperthyroidism patients plus 17 patients who later progressed to ophthalmopathy. The approximately 95 discovery patients were divided at random into training and test sets in a 7:3 ratio. The study also compared thyroid tissue and blood T-cell repertoires from several Graves' hyperthyroidism patients. After sampling, hyperthyroidism patients received methimazole starting at 30 mg daily, and ophthalmopathy patients received high-dose intravenous methylprednisolone. According to the paper, TCR Vbeta CDR3 sequencing was carried out on 135 peripheral blood samples, which came from 40 to 45 ophthalmopathy, 70 to 80 hyperthyroidism and around 17 progressor patients. The paper as a whole reports these results and caveats: In validation, progression to ophthalmopathy was predicted by the model with almost 71% sensitivity and about 72% specificity, a median of approximately 6.5 months before onset. Most expanded thyroid clonotypes (frequency above 0.001) were also detected in blood, suggesting blood repertoires may reflect thyroid immune responses. In cross-validation, a model built on a 13 V-J signature told ophthalmopathy apart from stable hyperthyroidism with 87.88% sensitivity and about 81% specificity, and in testing the same model reached 80%/75%. No statistical method was used to set the sample size in advance, and investigators knew the group allocation.

V is clipped by 6 bases and J by 2 bases, and the sequence between their germline boundaries is 11 bases long. Taken from cysteine to phenylalanine, the CDR3 has 13 residues. Of all the DNA, just the CDR3 is kept, 39 bases in frame from base 1. According to the germline V gene, CDR1 reads SNHLY and CDR2 reads FYNNEI. Amplification of TCR beta CDR3 regions was carried out from RNA transcripts. A first-round RT-PCR of the TCR CDR3 used the HTBI primer set with the Qiagen OneStep RT-PCR kit. A second multiplex PCR round built the libraries, followed by size selection and purification. The libraries were sequenced on an Illumina HiSeq2000 using paired-end 100 bp reads. Processing in the source paper ran as follows. SOAPnuke was used to process the raw data, removing reads that contained adapters or uncalled bases, had a mean Phred below 15, or lacked an exact match to the constant primer or identifier. High-quality paired reads were merged using COPE v1.2.5, and each unique nucleotide sequence was defined as a clonotype. MiTCR v1.1 was used to align clonotypes to the IMGT TRBV, TRBD and TRBJ reference segments. The analysis was restricted to V-J combinations with a frequency above 0.0001, which together covered 99% to 99.2% of the repertoires. A TCS score was defined as the ratio of F50 (clonal expansion) to E x V (chaos), with BLOSUM62-based TCRdist applied between CDR3 peptides within each V-J. Welch's t-statistics and random forest reduced fewer than 550 V-J features to under 15, which were used in a naive Bayes classifier (R e1071). Using fastp at Q25 and MiXCR, TCRdb reprocessed the public reads and kept productive beta chains. Every entry covers one CDR3 protein and lists the most common genes and DNA from its rows. TCRdb's processing, not the study's, gives the V and J calls here. The sample table records approximately 640,000 distinct CDR3 sequences; approximately 15% of these occur just once. Roughly a sixth of the sample comes from the top ten.

There are a few counts of this clonotype. Its antigen remains undetermined. The sample holds no much larger clone one base away, and base qualities are not on file. Stable Graves' hyperthyroidism was defined as no progression to ophthalmopathy during 18 months of follow-up. Hyperthyroidism patients were aged 18 to 65 years and newly diagnosed, with disease duration of less than 2 months. Patients with uncontrolled infections, other autoimmune diseases, pregnancy or lactation were excluded. Diagnoses were established on the basis of clinical symptoms, serum thyroxine and TRAb, thyroid ultrasound, and orbital computed tomography. PBMCs were isolated from 7.5 to 10 ml of fresh peripheral blood by Ficoll-Paque density gradient centrifugation. Total RNA was extracted using Trizol reagent, and RNA quality was assessed on an Agilent 2100 Bioanalyzer.

The chain is assembled from TRBV2 and TRBJ2-7; the D gene assignment is perhaps TRBD1 or TRBD2, with each matching 6 bases. The material sequenced was blood. The receptor was derived from a man in his fifties or sixties with Graves' hyperthyroidism. The CDR3 protein sequence reads: CASRKGGTYEQYF. The nucleotides are TGTGCCAGCAGAAAGGGGGGAACCTACGAGCAGTACTTC.